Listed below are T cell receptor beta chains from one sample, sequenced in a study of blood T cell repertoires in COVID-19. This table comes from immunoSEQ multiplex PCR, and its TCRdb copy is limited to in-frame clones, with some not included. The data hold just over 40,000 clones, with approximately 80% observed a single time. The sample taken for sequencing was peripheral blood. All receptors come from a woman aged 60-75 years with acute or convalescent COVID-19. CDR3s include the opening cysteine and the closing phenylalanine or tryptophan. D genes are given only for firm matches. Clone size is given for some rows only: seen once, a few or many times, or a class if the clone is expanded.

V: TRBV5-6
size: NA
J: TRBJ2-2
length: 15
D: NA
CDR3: CASSLAPGGNGELFF
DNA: TGTGCCAGCAGCCTGGCCCCGGGGGGCAACGGGGAGCTGTTTTTT

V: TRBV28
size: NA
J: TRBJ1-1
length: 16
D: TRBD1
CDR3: CASSPLDRVTNTEAFF
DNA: TGTGCCAGCAGCCCTCTCGACAGGGTAACGAACACTGAAGCTTTCTTT

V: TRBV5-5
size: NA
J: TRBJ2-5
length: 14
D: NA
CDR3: CASSLLAVQETQYF
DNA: TGTGCCAGCAGCTTGTTGGCAGTACAAGAGACCCAGTACTTC

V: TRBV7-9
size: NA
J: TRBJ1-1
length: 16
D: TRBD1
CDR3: CASSTTGLGVGTEAFF
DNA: TGTGCCAGCAGCACGACAGGGCTGGGGGTCGGGACTGAAGCTTTCTTT

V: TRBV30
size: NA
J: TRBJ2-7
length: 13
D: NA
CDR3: CAWSPGLIYEQYF
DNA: TGTGCCTGGAGTCCAGGGCTTATCTACGAGCAGTACTTC

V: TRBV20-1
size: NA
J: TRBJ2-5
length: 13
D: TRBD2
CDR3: CSARAGARVTQYF
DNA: TGCAGTGCTCGTGCGGGAGCCAGGGTGACCCAGTACTTC

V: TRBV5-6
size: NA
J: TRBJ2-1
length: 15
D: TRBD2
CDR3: CASMRRESSYNEQFF
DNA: TGTGCCAGCATGAGGCGGGAGAGCTCCTACAATGAGCAGTTCTTC

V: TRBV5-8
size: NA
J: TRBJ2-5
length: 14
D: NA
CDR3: CASSSIVAEETQYF
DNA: TGTGCCAGCAGTTCGATAGTCGCCGAAGAGACCCAGTACTTC

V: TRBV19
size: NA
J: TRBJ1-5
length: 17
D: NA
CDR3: CASSIVAIRGMGQPQHF
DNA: TGTGCCAGTAGTATAGTGGCCATTCGGGGTATGGGACAGCCCCAGCATTTT

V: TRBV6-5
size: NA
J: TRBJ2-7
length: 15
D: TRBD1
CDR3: CASSSEGQGAYEQYF
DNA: TGTGCCAGCAGTTCGGAGGGACAGGGGGCCTACGAGCAGTACTTC

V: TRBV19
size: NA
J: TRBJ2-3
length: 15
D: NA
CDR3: CASDQFLRGTDTQYF
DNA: TGTGCCAGCGATCAATTCCTACGGGGAACAGATACGCAGTATTTT

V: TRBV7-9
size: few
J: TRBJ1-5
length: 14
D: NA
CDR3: CASSSDSSNQPQHF
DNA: TGTGCCAGCAGCTCAGACAGTAGCAATCAGCCCCAGCATTTT

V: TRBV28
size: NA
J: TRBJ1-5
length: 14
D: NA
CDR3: CASSSDGLNQPQHF
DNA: TGTGCCAGCAGTTCGGACGGACTCAATCAGCCCCAGCATTTT

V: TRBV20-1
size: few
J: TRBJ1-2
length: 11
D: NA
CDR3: CSARQGRSYTF
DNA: TGCAGTGCTAGACAGGGTCGGAGCTACACCTTC

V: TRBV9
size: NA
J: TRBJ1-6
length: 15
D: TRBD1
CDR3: CASSPGQATNSPLHF
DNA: TGTGCCAGCAGCCCAGGACAGGCGACGAATTCACCCCTCCACTTT

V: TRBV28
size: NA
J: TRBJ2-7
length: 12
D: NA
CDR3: CASSLRWGTPNF
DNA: TGTGCCAGCAGTCTCCGGTGGGGGACTCCTAACTTC

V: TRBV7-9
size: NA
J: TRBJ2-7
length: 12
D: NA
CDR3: CASSLVAYEQYF
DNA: TGTGCCAGCAGCTTAGTAGCCTACGAGCAGTACTTC